These 20 T cell receptor beta chains were all obtained from the same sample, sequenced in a study of cytomegalovirus exposure and HLA in healthy donors. Primers for the PCR totalled 60 Vbeta and 13 Jbeta. Profiled with immunoSEQ multiplex PCR; TCRdb holds only in-frame clones, not every one. The sample has about 130,000 clones; roughly 80% are singletons. The specimen sequenced was PBMCs. These receptor sequences come from a man aged 18 to 35 in good health and CMV-seropositive.

This chain links TRBV29-1 with TRBJ2-5; perhaps TRBD1 as D (6 bases). The CDR3 spans 14 residues. Germline V lookup: CDR1 SQVTM, CDR2 ANQGSEA. V was shortened by 3 bases and J by 4 bases, with 15 bases between the two germline ends. In nucleotides, the CDR3 is TGCAGCGTTGATTCGCAGGGGCTTTTAGAGACCCAGTACTTC. It is translated as CSVDSQGLLETQYF.

This chain joins TRBV5-1 and TRBJ2-7; no firm D call. This CDR3 contains 13 residues. CDR1 is SGHRS and CDR2 is YFSETQ in the germline V gene. Trimming cost V 3 bases and J 0 bases, with 7 bases left between them. The CDR3 bases are TGCGCCAGCAGCTCAGACACCTCCTACGAGCAGTACTTC. As protein: CASSSDTSYEQYF.

V gene TRBV4-3 combines with J gene TRBJ2-1; no clear D. Looked up from germline, CDR1 is LGHNA and CDR2 is YSLEER. Trimming stripped 3 bases from V and 5 bases from J, with 8 bases between. CDR3 length equals 13 residues. CDR3 loop: CASSQNSHNEQFF. In DNA form, the CDR3 reads TGCGCCAGCAGCCAGAATAGCCACAATGAGCAGTTCTTC.

The CDR3 sequence is CAWADYPGELFF. Here the CDR3 DNA reads TGTGCCTGGGCAGACTATCCCGGGGAGCTGTTTTTT. The rearrangement joins TRBV30 to TRBJ2-2; maybe TRBD2 (5 bases). The CDR3 covers 12 residues. CDR1 and CDR2 from the germline V gene are GTSNPN and SVGIG (reference sequence). Trimming cost V 5 bases and J 6 bases, with 10 bases left between them.

The rearrangement joins TRBV21-1 to TRBJ2-5; the table assigns TRBD2, which was not confirmed against the DNA. TRBV21-1 is classified as a pseudogene. This CDR3 comprises 18 residues. The DNA for the CDR3 is TGTGCCAGCAGCAAAATGGGGGTCGACAGACTAGTGCAAGAGACCCAGTACTTC. The encoded protein is CASSKMGVDRLVQETQYF.

The rearrangement joins TRBV11-3 to TRBJ2-7; possibly TRBD2 for D (6 bases). Germline CDR1 reads SGHNT; CDR2 reads YENEEA. The CDR3 is 14 amino acids. Deletions cut 5 bases from V and 5 bases from J, with 16 bases between. The CDR3 sequence is CASSARAAGNEQYF. The CDR3 coding sequence is TGTGCCAGCAGCGCTAGGGCGGCGGGGAACGAGCAGTACTTC. Variable domain in full (rest from reference TRBV11-3 and TRBJ2-7): EAGVVQSPRYKIIEKKQPVAFWCNPISGHNTLYWYLQNLGQGPELLIRYENEEAVDDSQLPKDRFSAERLKGVDSTLKIQPAELGDSAVYLCASSARAAGNEQYFGPGTRLTVT.

This chain links TRBV4-3 with TRBJ2-7; D perhaps matches TRBD2 (6 bases). In germline, CDR1 is LGHNA, CDR2 YSLEER. The V end was cut by 5 bases, the J end by 3 bases, with 17 bases between. The CDR3 consists of 15 residues. The CDR3 loop is CASSSGIGGYYEQYF. CDR3 coding DNA: TGCGCCAGCAGCTCCGGGATCGGAGGGTACTACGAGCAGTACTTC.

This chain connects TRBV5-4 to TRBJ1-1, with 12 positions matching TRBD1. In germline, CDR1 is SGHNT, CDR2 YYREEE (reference sequence). Unmatched junction bases numbered 14, after V lost 4 bases and J lost 4 bases. The CDR3 covers 18 residues. The CDR3 DNA reads TGTGCCAGCAGCGGCGAGGGGACAGGGGGCATTTTCGGCACTGAAGCTTTCTTT. This encodes CASSGEGTGGIFGTEAFF.

Here the CDR3 DNA reads TGTGCCAGCTCCGACAGGGGGATGAACACTGAAGCTTTCTTT. Its protein product is CASSDRGMNTEAFF. The gene calls are TRBV18 and TRBJ1-1; the match to TRBD1 covers 9 bases. Germline lookup yields CDR1 KGHSH and CDR2 LQKENI. The CDR3 spans 14 residues. V dropped 6 bases and J dropped 0; count of bases not matched to a gene: 2.

V and J are TRBV4-3 and TRBJ2-3; a weak D match, TRBD2 (6 bases). This CDR3 region has 14 residues. The ends were cut back, 3 bases at V and 8 bases at J, with 15 bases in the middle. Per germline, CDR1 LGHNA and CDR2 YSLEER. The CDR3 DNA is TGCGCCAGCAGCCAGGGCTCTCAAGCGGGTACGCAGTATTTT. Translated: CASSQGSQAGTQYF.

The chain recombines TRBV10-2 with TRBJ1-2; 9 bases agree with TRBD1. The CDR3 runs 12 residues. Looked up from germline, CDR1 is WSHSY and CDR2 is SAAADI. V was clipped by 2 bases and J by 13 bases; unmatched bases: 5. This chain's CDR3 is CASSEAQGACTF. In DNA form, the CDR3 reads TGCGCCAGCAGTGAGGCACAGGGGGCTTGCACCTTC.

The chain joins TRBV27 to TRBJ2-7; D is perhaps TRBD2 (5 bases). The CDR3 spans 16 residues. Germline V gives CDR1 MNHEY, CDR2 SMNVEV (reference sequence). The germline V and J ends were trimmed by 6 bases and 3 bases, with 21 bases remaining between them. The CDR3 spells CASRKTGELPIYEQYF. For the CDR3, the DNA is TGTGCCAGCAGAAAGACCGGGGAGCTCCCAATCTACGAGCAGTACTTC.

The chain is built from TRBV5-1 and TRBJ2-5, with a tentative D call TRBD1 (7 bases). Germline lookup yields CDR1 SGHRS and CDR2 YFSETQ. The length of the CDR3 is 15 residues. Trimming cost V 4 bases and J 5 bases, with 18 bases left between them. The CDR3 DNA reads TGCGCCAGCAGCCCATCGACAGGGAGGCAGGAGACCCAGTACTTC. As protein: CASSPSTGRQETQYF.

The CDR3, as DNA: TGTGCCAGCACAACATCAACAGGGGGAACTTACGAGCAGTACTTC. It specifies CASTTSTGGTYEQYF. The V and J genes are TRBV7-8 and TRBJ2-7; 8 bases line up with TRBD1. Trimming cost V 7 bases and J 4 bases; bases outside gene matches: 12. The germline CDR1 and CDR2 sequences are SGHVS and FQNEAQ. This CDR3 has 15 amino acids.

The CDR3 region has the DNA TGCGCCAGCAGTGCACTAAGGAGCTACACCTTC. Its translation: CASSALRSYTF. This rearrangement joins TRBV10-2 to TRBJ1-2, with D uncertain. Trimming took off 4 bases at V and 9 bases at J, with 9 bases between the two ends. Germline CDR1 WSHSY, CDR2 SAAADI. The CDR3 has 11 residues.

The DNA for the CDR3 is TGTGCCAGCAGCAAACCGACAGGGCAAGAGACCCAGTACTTC. It encodes CASSKPTGQETQYF. The chain uses TRBV7-2 and TRBJ2-5; TRBD1 matches 7 bases. CDR3 length: 14 amino acids. Germline CDR1 and CDR2: SGHTA and FQGNSA. V gave up 5 bases and J gave up 2 bases; unmatched junction bases: 5.

The chain uses TRBV5-6 and TRBJ2-7; 13 bases are a match to TRBD2. Trimming at V came to 0 bases and at J to 8 bases, leaving 8 bases not matched to a gene. Germline V gives CDR1 SGHDT, CDR2 YYEEEE. The CDR3 runs to 16 residues. This chain's CDR3 is CASSLARRGTSGKQYF. The CDR3 DNA is TGTGCCAGCAGCTTGGCTCGCAGGGGGACTAGCGGGAAGCAGTACTTC. Filled out from reference TRBV5-6 and TRBJ2-7, the complete variable domain reads DAGVTQSPTHLIKTRGQQVTLRCSPKSGHDTVSWYQQALGQGPQFIFQYYEEEERQRGNFPDRFSGHQFPNYSSELNVNALLLGDSALYLCASSLARRGTSGKQYFGPGTRLTVT.

The V call is TRBV2, the J call TRBJ2-3; TRBD2 matches at 11 bases. The CDR3 extends over 17 amino acids. Germline-derived CDR1 and CDR2 are SNHLY and FYNNEI. After removal of 2 bases from V and 2 bases from J, the junction contained 6 bases not matched to a gene. The CDR3 nucleotides read TGTGCCAGCAGTGAATACGGACTAGCGGGTGTCACAGATACGCAGTATTTT. Translating it yields CASSEYGLAGVTDTQYF.

The chain is built from TRBV7-2 and TRBJ1-1; 7 positions agree with TRBD1. Germline V gene sequence: CDR1 SGHTA, CDR2 FQGNSA. The CDR3 has 14 residues. V lost 6 bases, J lost 4 bases, and 8 bases stayed unmatched. The CDR3 region has the DNA TGTGCCAGCAGGAAAGGGGGCTTAGCCACTGAAGCTTTCTTT. Its translation: CASRKGGLATEAFF.

This clone was picked up one time. The V and J genes are TRBV2 and TRBJ2-1, with 7 bases matching TRBD2. The V and J ends lost 6 bases and 4 bases, in that order; junction bases with no gene match: 9. Germline V CDR1 and CDR2: SNHLY, FYNNEI. The CDR3 runs to 15 residues. The CDR3, as DNA: TGTGCCAGCAGCGTTCTAGCGGCTAGGTACAATGAGCAGTTCTTC. As protein: CASSVLAARYNEQFF.